The rows below give T cell receptor beta chains drawn from one sample of a study of blood T cell repertoires in COVID-19. Generated by immunoSEQ multiplex PCR, the TCRdb table keeps only in-frame clones and is missing some. The sample shows 120,000 to 150,000 clones, around 87% of them seen only once. The sequenced sample was peripheral blood. These TCRs come from a man aged 50 to 60 who had recovered from COVID-19. The CDR3 runs from the conserved cysteine through the conserved F or W. The D gene is left open where the match is weak. Only part of the rows carry a size: once, few, many, or a class if the clone is expanded.

V gene	clone size	J gene	D gene	CDR3 protein	CDR3 DNA
TRBV5-1	NA	TRBJ2-3	NA	CASSFRQNTDTQYF	TGCGCCAGCAGCTTTCGTCAGAACACAGATACGCAGTATTTT
TRBV6-5	NA	TRBJ1-2	TRBD1	CASSYGQGGYYGYTF	TGTGCCAGCAGTTACGGACAGGGGGGTTACTATGGCTACACCTTC
TRBV5-1	NA	TRBJ2-5	TRBD2	CASSLGGGALQETQYF	TGCGCCAGCAGCTTAGGCGGGGGGGCCTTACAAGAGACCCAGTACTTC
TRBV7-2	NA	TRBJ2-1	NA	CASSLALRGNWQFF	TGTGCCAGCAGCTTAGCGCTCAGGGGAAATTGGCAGTTCTTC
TRBV5-4	once	TRBJ1-4	TRBD1	CASSLDQGASNEKLFF	TGTGCCAGCAGCTTGGATCAGGGGGCCTCTAATGAAAAACTGTTTTTT
TRBV6-6	NA	TRBJ1-1	TRBD1	CASSYSRGQGGTEAFF	TGTGCCAGCAGTTACTCGAGGGGACAGGGTGGGACTGAAGCTTTCTTT
TRBV9	NA	TRBJ2-7	TRBD2	CASSSSGDFYEQYF	TGTGCCAGCAGCTCTAGCGGGGATTTCTACGAGCAGTACTTC
TRBV7-9	NA	TRBJ1-5	NA	CASSFRGSNQPQHF	TGTGCCAGCAGCTTCCGGGGTAGCAATCAGCCCCAGCATTTT
TRBV4-1	NA	TRBJ1-6	NA	CASSQDSLSSYNSPLHF	TGCGCCAGCAGCCAAGATTCACTGAGCTCCTATAATTCACCCCTCCACTTT
TRBV7-6	NA	TRBJ2-2	NA	CASSLAGRSWADTGELFF	TGTGCCAGCAGCTTAGCGGGCAGGTCCTGGGCCGATACCGGGGAGCTGTTTTTT
TRBV7-2	once	TRBJ2-7	TRBD1	CASSSLARRGQGAHEQYF	TGTGCCAGCAGCTCCTTGGCCCGAAGGGGACAGGGGGCCCACGAGCAGTACTTC
TRBV19	NA	TRBJ2-7	NA	CASSIGWTVTTYEQYF	TGTGCCAGTAGTATAGGATGGACAGTAACGACCTACGAGCAGTACTTC
TRBV7-8	NA	TRBJ2-2	TRBD2	CASSLSSGGPTGELFF	TGTGCCAGCAGCTTATCTAGCGGGGGACCCACCGGGGAGCTGTTTTTT
TRBV19	NA	TRBJ1-5	NA	CASTPGGFQPQHF	TGTGCCAGTACCCCCGGAGGTTTTCAGCCCCAGCATTTT
TRBV6-2/TRBV6-3	NA	TRBJ1-1	NA	CASSRQALNTEAFF	TGTGCCAGCAGCCGCCAGGCGTTGAACACTGAAGCTTTCTTT
TRBV6-2/TRBV6-3	NA	TRBJ2-5	TRBD2	CASSSAGGRQETQYF	TGTGCCAGCAGTTCAGCGGGGGGACGTCAAGAGACCCAGTACTTC
TRBV5-1	few	TRBJ1-2	TRBD1	CASSWTGTNYGYTF	TGCGCCAGCAGCTGGACAGGAACGAACTATGGCTACACCTTC
TRBV12-3/TRBV12-4	few	TRBJ1-5	NA	CASSFGQIQPQHF	TGTGCCAGCAGTTTTGGACAGATTCAGCCCCAGCATTTT
TRBV10-1	NA	TRBJ2-1	TRBD2	CASSDFSGGADNEQFF	TGCGCCAGCAGTGACTTTAGCGGGGGGGCCGACAATGAGCAGTTCTTC
TRBV4-2	NA	TRBJ2-1	TRBD2	CASSRLAGGSNEQFF	TGTGCCAGCAGCAGACTAGCGGGGGGCTCCAATGAGCAGTTCTTC
TRBV7-2	NA	TRBJ2-2	NA	CASSSTPNTGELFF	TGTGCCAGCAGTTCGACACCGAACACCGGGGAGCTGTTTTTT
TRBV7-9	NA	TRBJ1-5	TRBD1	CASSFEDRGEQPQHF	TGTGCCAGCAGCTTTGAGGACAGGGGGGAGCAGCCCCAGCATTTT
TRBV27	NA	TRBJ1-5	NA	CASSLGQSNQPQHF	TGTGCCAGCAGTTTAGGCCAGAGCAATCAGCCCCAGCATTTT